These 30 T cell receptor beta chains share one sample of origin, sequenced in a study of CD8 T cells in Susac syndrome. RNA totalling about 0.5 to 1 ug underwent reverse transcription with random hexamers. TCRdb reprocessed the immunoSEQ multiplex PCR reads via MiXCR and lists one record per CDR3 protein. The sample shows about 53,000 distinct CDR3 sequences, 95% of them seen only once. The sequenced sample consisted of CD8+ T cells from PBMCs. The receptors were sampled from a human donor with Susac syndrome.

The chain uses TRBV3-1 and TRBJ2-5, with a possible D match to TRBD2 (6 bases). Germline CDR1 and CDR2: LGHDT and YNNKEL (reference sequence). The CDR3 runs to 13 residues. Trimming left V 5 bases short and J 5 bases short, with 12 bases between. This CDR3 is CASSTRGWETQYF. The CDR3 bases are TGTGCCAGCAGCACACGGGGGTGGGAGACCCAGTACTTC.

The rearrangement joins TRBV7-9 to TRBJ2-1, with unresolved D. Germline-derived CDR1 and CDR2 are SEHNR and FQNEAQ (reference sequence). V lost 4 bases and J lost 6, with 10 bases in between. CDR3 length: 13 amino acids. CDR3 in amino acids: CASSSNAINEQFF. DNA of the CDR3: TGTGCCAGCAGCTCGAATGCAATCAATGAGCAGTTCTTC.

As for this clonotype: The conserved closing phenylalanine or tryptophan is absent in this CDR3, likely reflecting a read error. The chain joins TRBV2 to TRBJ2-5; 9 positions agree with TRBD1. Trimming cost V 6 bases and J 4 bases; bases outside gene matches: 0. CDR1 is SNHLY, CDR2 FYNNEI, per germline. This CDR3 region has 12 residues. The CDR3 loop is CASRGQGETQYS. In DNA, the CDR3 is TGTGCCAGCAGGGGACAGGGAGAGACCCAGTACTCC.

The chain employs TRBV2 and TRBJ1-1, with D tentatively TRBD1 (6 bases). V lost 4 bases to trimming and J lost 4 bases, with 10 bases between them. The germline V gene has CDR1 SNHLY and CDR2 FYNNEI. This CDR3 is built from 13 residues. CDR3 nucleotides: TGTGCCAGCAGTGTTGGGGGGCTCACTGAAGCTTTCTTT. The encoded protein is CASSVGGLTEAFF.

The gene calls are TRBV30 and TRBJ1-2; TRBD1 is a possible D gene (5 bases). V was shortened by 1 base and J by 2 bases, with 5 bases between the two germline ends. Germline V lookup: CDR1 GTSNPN, CDR2 SVGIG (reference sequence). This CDR3 spans 12 amino acids. The CDR3 nucleotides read TGTGCCTGGAGTGAGGGGAACTATGGCTACACCTTC. Translation gives CAWSEGNYGYTF.

The gene calls are TRBV27 and TRBJ2-3, with a weak D call TRBD1 (6 bases). Germline V gene data show CDR1 as MNHEY and CDR2 as SMNVEV (reference sequence). Trimming took off 2 bases at V and 0 bases at J, with 9 bases between the two ends. There are 15 residues in the CDR3. CDR3 protein: CASSLADRSTDTQYF. DNA of the CDR3: TGTGCCAGCAGTTTAGCGGACAGAAGCACAGATACGCAGTATTTT.

V gene TRBV4-1 combines with J gene TRBJ2-3; D possibly corresponds to TRBD2 (5 bases). This CDR3 is built from 12 residues. From germline, CDR1 is MGHRA and CDR2 YSYEKL. Between the trimmed V and J ends, which lost 1 base and 6 bases, there was a span of 5 bases. The CDR3 here is CASSQGEDTQYF. In DNA form, the CDR3 reads TGCGCCAGCAGCCAAGGGGAGGATACGCAGTATTTT.

The chain combines TRBV4-3 with TRBJ2-2, with TRBD2 matching 14 bases. In germline, CDR1 is LGHNA, CDR2 YSLEER. Trimming at V came to 3 bases and at J to 8 bases, leaving 5 bases not matched to a gene. This CDR3 contains 16 residues. The CDR3 loop is CASSQGLAGEVGELFF. CDR3 nucleotides: TGCGCCAGCAGCCAGGGACTAGCGGGGGAGGTGGGGGAGCTGTTTTTT.

The chain has TRBV9 and TRBJ2-7; 7 positions match TRBD2. CDR1 is SGDLS, CDR2 YYNGEE, per germline. V lost 3 bases to trimming and J lost 7 bases; unmatched junction nucleotides: 13. The CDR3 extends over 15 amino acids. CDR3 residues: CASSASGTDGSEQYF. CDR3 DNA: TGTGCCAGCAGCGCGAGCGGGACCGACGGGTCGGAGCAGTACTTC. The variable domain in full, completed from reference TRBV9 and TRBJ2-7, reads DSGVTQTPKHLITATGQRVTLRCSPRSGDLSVYWYQQSLDQGLQFLIQYYNGEERAKGNILERFSAQQFPDLHSELNLSSLELGDSALYFCASSASGTDGSEQYFGPGTRLTVT.

V usage is TRBV20-1 and J usage is TRBJ2-2, with TRBD2 as a possible D gene (5 bases). In germline, CDR1 is DFQATT, CDR2 SNEGSKA (reference sequence). The CDR3 has 15 residues. Trimming left V 7 bases short and J 0 bases short, with 15 bases between. The CDR3 sequence: CSVPAGFANTGELFF. The CDR3 bases are TGCAGTGTACCTGCGGGCTTCGCGAACACCGGGGAGCTGTTTTTT.

The chain uses TRBV20-1 and TRBJ2-7; D is perhaps TRBD2 (5 bases). The CDR3 spans 13 residues. Trimming stripped 3 bases from V and 2 bases from J, with 11 bases between. CDR1 is DFQATT and CDR2 is SNEGSKA in the germline V gene (reference sequence). CDR3 sequence (DNA): TGCAGTGCTAGTCGGGGAAGCACCTACGAGCAGTACTTC. Translation: CSASRGSTYEQYF.

The rearrangement links TRBV7-2 to TRBJ2-2, with 9 bases that match TRBD2. The V gene's germline CDR1 is SGHTA and CDR2 FQGNSA. The junction had 7 bases not matched to a gene; V was cut back by 5 bases and J by 6 bases. The CDR3 spans 15 residues. CDR3 in DNA: TGTGCCAGCAGCCCGATAGCGGGGGTTGCCGGGGAGCTGTTTTTT. Its protein product is CASSPIAGVAGELFF.

The V gene is TRBV12-3 or TRBV12-4, the J gene TRBJ2-1; the D is unclear. The V end was cut by 2 bases, the J end by 8 bases, with 13 bases between. The CDR3 is 14 residues long. CDR3 loop: CASSLMLVVHEQFF. For the CDR3, the DNA is TGTGCCAGCAGTTTAATGTTGGTCGTGCATGAGCAGTTCTTC.

This chain uses TRBV12-3 or TRBV12-4 with TRBJ2-5; TRBD1 might be the D (5 bases). The CDR3 is 13 residues long. V was trimmed by 7 bases and J by 2 bases, leaving 11 bases between them. The CDR3 is CASTRTKQETQYF. DNA of the CDR3: TGTGCCAGCACCCGGACAAAACAAGAGACCCAGTACTTC.

The gene calls are TRBV9 and TRBJ2-2; 8 bases match TRBD1. CDR3 length: 13 amino acids. Germline V lookup: CDR1 SGDLS, CDR2 YYNGEE. V lost 3 bases and J lost 7; bases outside the gene matches: 2. CDR3 DNA sequence: TGTGCCAGCAGCGGACAGGGGTACGGGGAGCTGTTTTTT. Its protein is CASSGQGYGELFF.

The chain combines TRBV20-1 with TRBJ2-7; D is undetermined. Germline CDR1 DFQATT, CDR2 SNEGSKA (reference sequence). The CDR3 is made up of 12 amino acids. Trimming shortened V by 3 bases and J by 6 bases, and 12 bases separated the two germline ends. CDR3 loop: CSASERFFEQYF. CDR3 nucleotide sequence: TGCAGTGCTAGCGAGAGATTCTTCGAGCAGTACTTC.

The chain is built from TRBV12-3 or TRBV12-4 and TRBJ2-1, with 8 bases that match TRBD2. The CDR3 covers 15 residues. Trimming removed 7 bases from V and 7 bases from J; junction bases left unmatched: 12. The CDR3 coding sequence is TGTGCCAGCACCCTGGGAGGACTAGCCGCGAATGAGCAGTTCTTC. This sequence encodes CASTLGGLAANEQFF.

The chain joins TRBV29-1 to TRBJ2-1, with 12 bases identical to TRBD2. CDR1 and CDR2 from the germline V gene are SQVTM and ANQGSEA. This CDR3 is built from 15 residues. V was pared by 5 bases and J by 7 bases, with 9 bases of the junction left unmatched. CDR3 loop: CSVPHLAGGTNEQFF. DNA of the CDR3: TGCAGCGTTCCCCACCTAGCGGGGGGGACAAATGAGCAGTTCTTC.

V and J are TRBV5-6 and TRBJ2-7; D unclear. The CDR3 has 12 amino acids. The V and J ends lost 4 bases and 2 bases respectively, with 7 bases between them. Germline CDR1 SGHDT, CDR2 YYEEEE. The CDR3 bases are TGTGCCAGCAGCCCGAATACCTACGAGCAGTACTTC. Translation: CASSPNTYEQYF.

V usage is TRBV12-5 and J usage is TRBJ1-2; 9 nucleotides line up with TRBD1. Germline V gives CDR1 LGHNT, CDR2 FRNRAP. The ends lost 2 bases at V and 2 bases at J; junction bases unmatched: 6. The CDR3 contains 16 residues. This CDR3 reads CASGLKDRGENYGYTF. CDR3 sequence (DNA): TGTGCTAGTGGTTTGAAGGACAGGGGAGAAAACTATGGCTACACCTTC.

This CDR3 is CATSDLRRGKNTGELFF. The CDR3 DNA follows: TGTGCCACCAGTGATTTGCGGCGGGGCAAGAACACCGGGGAGCTGTTTTTT. This chain uses TRBV24-1 with TRBJ2-2, with D perhaps matching TRBD2 (6 bases). Germline values: CDR1 KGHDR, CDR2 SFDVKD. The CDR3 covers 17 residues. The ends were cut back, 0 bases at V and 1 base at J, with 11 bases in the middle.

The genes are TRBV28 and TRBJ1-5; D is unclear. The CDR3 consists of 15 residues. The V end lost 5 bases, the J end lost 1 base, and 12 bases lay between the germline ends. CDR1 is MDHEN, CDR2 SYDVKM, per germline. CDR3 region: CASSTREESNQPQHF. CDR3 DNA sequence: TGTGCCAGCAGTACGAGGGAAGAAAGCAATCAGCCCCAGCATTTT. The complete variable domain, with remaining parts taken from reference TRBV28 and TRBJ1-5, reads DVKVTQSSRYLVKRTGEKVFLECVQDMDHENMFWYRQDPGLGLRLIYFSYDVKMKEKGDIPEGYSVSREKKERFSLILESASTNQTSMYLCASSTREESNQPQHFGDGTRLSIL.

The rearrangement links TRBV20-1 to TRBJ1-4; no firm D call. Germline lookup yields CDR1 DFQATT and CDR2 SNEGSKA (reference sequence). The germline V and J ends were trimmed by 6 bases and 7 bases, with 21 bases remaining between them. This CDR3 is built from 15 residues. The CDR3 sequence is CSATPEDGIPEKLFF. The DNA of the CDR3 is TGCAGTGCCACTCCCGAAGACGGGATACCTGAAAAACTGTTTTTT.

This sequence joins TRBV30 and TRBJ2-7; 7 bases align to TRBD1. V shed 4 bases, J shed 3 bases, and the junction held 9 bases outside the gene matches. Per the germline V gene, CDR1 is GTSNPN and CDR2 is SVGIG (reference sequence). The CDR3 length is 14 residues. The CDR3 loop is CAWIAQDRYYEQYF. CDR3 in DNA: TGTGCCTGGATTGCTCAGGACAGGTACTACGAGCAGTACTTC.

The chain combines TRBV6-5 with TRBJ1-1, with D uncertain. This CDR3 contains 15 residues. Germline values: CDR1 MNHEY, CDR2 SVGAGI. Trimming removed 6 bases from V and 0 bases from J, with 14 bases in between. This CDR3 reads CASSPSKALNTEAFF. Written as DNA, the CDR3 is TGTGCCAGCAGCCCCTCCAAGGCATTGAACACTGAAGCTTTCTTT.

The chain combines TRBV5-1 with TRBJ1-2; the D is unclear. This CDR3 contains 15 residues. Trimming left V 0 bases short and J 3 bases short, with 12 bases between. CDR1 is SGHRS, CDR2 YFSETQ, per germline. Here the CDR3 DNA reads TGCGCCAGCAGCTTGGTGCAGGCTTGGGACTATGGCTACACCTTC. Translating it yields CASSLVQAWDYGYTF.

The chain combines TRBV19 with TRBJ2-7; D unclear. Trimming pared 5 bases from V and 3 bases from J, leaving 20 bases between. Germline V gives CDR1 LNHDA, CDR2 SQIVND (reference sequence). The CDR3 contains 16 residues. The CDR3 DNA is TGTGCCAGTAGTCCCACCCCAGGCAGGCCGGGCTACGAGCAGTACTTC. It translates to CASSPTPGRPGYEQYF.

In DNA form, the CDR3 reads TGTGCCAGCAGCGCCCGCGGGGGGGGTGCGGGTACGCAGTATTTT. As protein: CASSARGGGAGTQYF. The chain uses TRBV9 and TRBJ2-3, with TRBD2 identical over 9 bases. Germline V lookup: CDR1 SGDLS, CDR2 YYNGEE. The CDR3 is 15 amino acids. V gave up 3 bases and J gave up 8 bases; unmatched junction bases: 10. The full variable domain, its missing parts supplied by reference TRBV9 and TRBJ2-3, is DSGVTQTPKHLITATGQRVTLRCSPRSGDLSVYWYQQSLDQGLQFLIQYYNGEERAKGNILERFSAQQFPDLHSELNLSSLELGDSALYFCASSARGGGAGTQYFGPGTRLTVL.

The V call is TRBV24-1, the J call TRBJ2-2; D unclear. The germline gives CDR1 KGHDR, CDR2 SFDVKD. CDR3 length equals 13 residues. With 6 bases removed from V and 4 bases from J, the gap between germline ends came to 8 bases. Here the CDR3 DNA reads TGTGCCACCAGTCAAGGGTTCACCGGGGAGCTGTTTTTT. This sequence encodes CATSQGFTGELFF.

The rearrangement links TRBV28 to TRBJ2-5; tentative D call: TRBD1 (6 bases). Germline V lookup: CDR1 MDHEN, CDR2 SYDVKM. This CDR3 is built from 15 residues. With 5 bases removed from V and 5 bases from J, the gap between germline ends came to 18 bases. This CDR3 reads CASSLTPARGETQYF. The CDR3 DNA sequence: TGTGCCAGCAGTCTCACTCCCGCTAGGGGGGAGACCCAGTACTTC.